The rows below give T cell receptor beta chains drawn from one sample of a study of graft-versus-host responses after intestinal transplantation. The repertoire was sequenced with immunoSEQ multiplex PCR; TCRdb's copy has only in-frame clones and lacks some. The sample holds tens of thousands of clones, 85% to 95% seen once. The antigens of these receptors remain unknown. The sample was unstimulated CD4+ T cells sorted from spleen or lymph node cells, taken before transplant. These receptors all come from a human donor who was the organ donor for an intestinal transplant. The CDR3 runs from the conserved cysteine through the conserved F or W. D genes are given only for firm matches. Clone size is not always given. Where it is, it says once, few, many or a class for expanded clones.

abundance,v_gene,j_gene,d_gene,CDR3aa,CDR3nt
NA,TRBV6-5,TRBJ2-7,NA,CASSRYKGPYEQYF,TGTGCCAGCAGTCGTTACAAAGGACCGTACGAGCAGTACTTC
NA,TRBV5-1,TRBJ2-3,NA,CASSFTDTQYF,TGCGCCAGCAGCTTCACAGATACGCAGTATTTT
NA,TRBV4-1,TRBJ1-6,TRBD1,CASSADTGDSPLHF,TGCGCCAGCAGTGCGGATACAGGGGATTCACCCCTCCACTTT
NA,TRBV5-6,TRBJ1-2,NA,CASSFRTVNYGYTF,TGTGCCAGCAGCTTTAGGACAGTCAACTATGGCTACACCTTC
NA,TRBV28,TRBJ2-3,TRBD2,CASLHGGGTSTDTQYF,TGTGCCAGCCTTCATGGCGGGGGGACTAGCACAGATACGCAGTATTTT
NA,TRBV5-8,TRBJ1-5,NA,CASSLDDRYNQPQHF,TGTGCCAGCAGCTTGGACGACCGATACAATCAGCCCCAGCATTTT
once,TRBV7-3,TRBJ2-3,NA,CASSLRSGAADTQYF,TGTGCCAGCAGCCTGAGGTCGGGGGCGGCAGATACGCAGTATTTT
NA,TRBV5-4,TRBJ1-1,NA,CASSGQSMMNTEAFF,TGTGCCAGCAGCGGACAGTCAATGATGAACACTGAAGCTTTCTTT
NA,TRBV7-2,TRBJ2-6,NA,CASSLALLSGANVLTF,TGTGCCAGCAGCTTAGCATTGCTCTCTGGGGCCAACGTCCTGACTTTC
NA,TRBV9,TRBJ2-7,NA,CASSRDSYEQYF,TGTGCCAGCAGCCGGGACTCCTACGAGCAGTACTTC
NA,TRBV19,TRBJ2-7,NA,CASSIDRFGGNYEQYF,TGTGCCAGTAGTATAGATCGCTTTGGCGGCAACTACGAGCAGTACTTC
few,TRBV27,TRBJ2-3,NA,CASRQGRGTDTQYF,TGTGCCAGCAGGCAGGGAAGAGGCACAGATACGCAGTATTTT
NA,TRBV5-1,TRBJ2-3,TRBD2,CASSLLAGGTAIGTDTQYF,TGCGCCAGCAGCCTACTAGCGGGGGGGACCGCTATTGGCACAGATACGCAGTATTTT
NA,TRBV14,TRBJ2-3,TRBD1,CASSQVAPRDRGRKADTQYF,TGTGCCAGCAGCCAAGTCGCCCCCCGGGACAGGGGGCGCAAAGCAGATACGCAGTATTTT
NA,TRBV6-1,TRBJ2-5,NA,CASSREGVTQYF,TGTGCCAGCAGTCGCGAGGGGGTAACCCAGTACTTC
NA,TRBV28,TRBJ2-7,TRBD2,CASGRTYEQYF,TGTGCAAGCGGGAGGACCTACGAGCAGTACTTC
NA,TRBV28,TRBJ1-2,TRBD1,CASSTDRAGYTF,TGTGCCAGCAGTACGGACAGGGCTGGCTACACCTTC
NA,TRBV5-1,TRBJ1-1,NA,CASSVTEINTEAFF,TGCGCCAGCAGCGTAACAGAGATTAACACTGAAGCTTTCTTT
NA,TRBV18,TRBJ1-5,NA,CASSPGDARWPQHF,TGTGCCAGCTCACCGGGCGACGCCCGGTGGCCCCAGCATTTT
NA,TRBV7-2,TRBJ2-1,TRBD2,CASSPSGLANARSYNEQFF,TGTGCCAGCAGCCCATCAGGACTAGCCAATGCCCGCTCCTACAATGAGCAGTTCTTC
NA,TRBV11-3,TRBJ1-1,NA,CASSLPSTGNTEAFF,TGTGCCAGCAGCTTGCCCTCGACAGGGAACACTGAAGCTTTCTTT
NA,TRBV29-1,TRBJ2-5,NA,CSVKEGSQETQYF,TGCAGCGTCAAAGAAGGGTCCCAAGAGACCCAGTACTTC
NA,TRBV6-1,TRBJ2-7,NA,CASSVAGGGYEQYF,TGTGCCAGCAGTGTCGCCGGAGGCGGGTACGAGCAGTACTTC
NA,TRBV18,TRBJ1-5,NA,CASSPLGIQGGNQPQHF,TGTGCCAGCTCACCCTTGGGGATTCAAGGGGGCAATCAGCCCCAGCATTTT
NA,TRBV18,TRBJ1-1,TRBD1,CASSTTGDTEAFF,TGTGCCAGCTCTACCACAGGGGACACTGAAGCTTTCTTT
NA,TRBV7-8,TRBJ2-2,NA,CASSLAQGRAGELFF,TGTGCCAGCAGCTTAGCCCAGGGAAGGGCCGGGGAGCTGTTTTTT
NA,TRBV6-1,TRBJ1-1,NA,CASSELGQEAFF,TGTGCCAGCAGTGAGTTGGGCCAAGAAGCTTTCTTT
NA,TRBV5-6,TRBJ1-6,TRBD1,CASSAGTGGNSPLHF,TGTGCCAGCAGCGCCGGGACAGGAGGGAATTCACCCCTCCACTTT
NA,TRBV9,TRBJ1-6,TRBD1,CASSEGKGQGSNSPLHF,TGTGCCAGCAGCGAGGGGAAGGGACAGGGCAGCAATTCACCCCTCCACTTT
NA,TRBV6-6,TRBJ1-2,TRBD1,CASALGQGRDGYTF,TGTGCCAGCGCCCTCGGACAGGGGCGGGATGGCTACACCTTC
NA,TRBV7-3,TRBJ1-2,NA,CASSPTAGSLYGYTF,TGTGCCAGCAGCCCGACCGCAGGATCGCTCTATGGCTACACCTTC
NA,TRBV2,TRBJ1-5,NA,CASSHREVNQPQHF,TGTGCCAGCAGTCACAGGGAGGTCAATCAGCCCCAGCATTTT
NA,TRBV18,TRBJ1-1,TRBD1,CASSPNRGGTVEAFF,TGTGCCAGCTCACCCAACAGGGGCGGGACAGTGGAAGCTTTCTTT
NA,TRBV10-1,TRBJ1-6,TRBD1,CASSGPGTGFNSPLHF,TGCGCCAGCAGTGGGCCCGGGACAGGGTTTAATTCACCCCTCCACTTT
NA,TRBV5-4,TRBJ2-5,NA,CASSLAASKQETQYF,TGTGCCAGCAGCTTGGCCGCTAGTAAGCAAGAGACCCAGTACTTC
NA,TRBV19,TRBJ1-5,TRBD1,CASSLEGQGNQPQHF,TGTGCCAGTAGTCTGGAGGGACAGGGCAATCAGCCCCAGCATTTT
NA,TRBV11-2,TRBJ1-6,NA,CASRSSVGDSPLHF,TGTGCCAGCAGATCTTCAGTAGGGGATTCACCCCTCCACTTT
NA,TRBV4-2,TRBJ2-7,NA,CASSQGGATFDEQYF,TGTGCCAGCAGCCAAGGGGGGGCAACTTTTGACGAGCAGTACTTC
NA,TRBV5-1,TRBJ2-3,TRBD2,CASSGTSGDTDTQYF,TGCGCCAGCAGTGGGACTAGCGGGGACACAGATACGCAGTATTTT
NA,TRBV2,TRBJ2-3,NA,CASTPGAGGTDTQYF,TGTGCCAGCACTCCGGGGGCCGGGGGCACAGATACGCAGTATTTT
NA,TRBV6-1,TRBJ1-4,NA,CASSRDTGPNEKLFF,TGTGCCAGCAGCCGGGACACCGGCCCTAATGAAAAACTGTTTTTT
once,TRBV4-2,TRBJ2-2,NA,CASSPQGNTGELFF,TGTGCCAGCAGCCCTCAAGGAAACACCGGGGAGCTGTTTTTT
NA,TRBV11-2,TRBJ2-7,NA,CASSPQGRVSYEQYF,TGTGCCAGCAGCCCACAGGGGAGGGTATCCTACGAGCAGTACTTC
NA,TRBV6-5,TRBJ2-7,NA,CASSSVGSSYEQYF,TGTGCCAGCAGTTCGGTGGGCAGCTCCTACGAGCAGTACTTC
once,TRBV9,TRBJ1-1,NA,CASSTTPAGGTEAFF,TGTGCCAGCAGCACAACTCCCGCTGGGGGCACTGAAGCTTTCTTT
NA,TRBV23-1,TRBJ2-2,NA,CASHNTGPVRGELFF,TGCGCCAGCCACAACACAGGACCGGTCCGCGGGGAGCTGTTTTTT
few,TRBV19,TRBJ1-1,NA,CASLVGGNTEAFF,TGTGCCAGCCTGGTGGGGGGGAACACTGAAGCTTTCTTT
NA,TRBV28,TRBJ1-2,NA,CASSGGPGSGYTF,TGTGCCAGCAGTGGCGGCCCCGGCAGTGGCTACACCTTC
once,TRBV30,TRBJ1-3,TRBD1,CAWSGQGTGNTIYF,TGTGCCTGGAGCGGACAGGGTACAGGAAACACCATATATTTT